This is a list of T cell receptor beta chains from one sample in a study of spatial heterogeneity in lung cancer. One entry per CDR3 protein results from TCRdb running MiXCR on the 5' RACE reads. This sample has about 100,000 distinct CDR3 sequences; 4.4% occur once, and the top ten carry around 21%. Sequenced here: lung tumor tissue, sampled at surgery. The receptors here all came from a male donor with early-stage non-small cell lung cancer. CDR3s include the opening cysteine and the closing phenylalanine or tryptophan. A D gene is named only where the DNA matches it firmly.

V	D	J	CDR3
TRBV4-1	NA	TRBJ2-7	CASSQDKRASNYEQYF
TRBV21-1	NA	TRBJ1-1	CASSNLGTGPRAFF
TRBV2	TRBD2	TRBJ2-3	CATGLADTQYF
TRBV5-4	TRBD1	TRBJ2-2	CASSLRGLTGELFF
TRBV7-2	NA	TRBJ1-2	CASSLAGGHFNYGYTF
TRBV7-9	TRBD1	TRBJ2-7	CASSPTPGQEIYEQYF
TRBV6-6	NA	TRBJ2-5	CASSPRQETQYF
TRBV6-6	NA	TRBJ2-4	CASSYSPLSDHAGNIQYF
TRBV7-2	NA	TRBJ2-5	CASSFAGLGEETQYF
TRBV12-3/TRBV12-4	NA	TRBJ2-5	CASSWGGPGETQYF
TRBV3-1	NA	TRBJ2-5	CASSQPGQETQYF
TRBV5-5	TRBD2	TRBJ2-5	CASSTGLAALETQYF
TRBV30	NA	TRBJ1-4	CAWSEWGHNEKLFF
TRBV4-1	NA	TRBJ1-4	CASRPFGFGEKLFF
TRBV20-1	NA	TRBJ1-6	CSARDERSANSPLHF
TRBV2	NA	TRBJ2-3	CASSEAHYTQYF
TRBV6-6	NA	TRBJ2-7	CARPDSNEWPSYEQYF
TRBV6-1	NA	TRBJ2-3	CASRFRGEVSTDTQYF
TRBV20-1	NA	TRBJ2-1	CSATGAHEQFF
TRBV4-1	NA	TRBJ1-5	CASSQELRRAGLSNQPQHF
TRBV2	TRBD1	TRBJ2-2	CASRGQLNTGELFF
TRBV5-1	TRBD2	TRBJ2-7	CASRLAGVNEQYF
TRBV6-5	NA	TRBJ1-2	CASTKGTWGDYGYTF
TRBV2	TRBD2	TRBJ2-7	CASSEGGGDYLYEQYF
TRBV6-5	NA	TRBJ2-5	CATREAGGETQYF
TRBV5-4	NA	TRBJ2-2	CASSLGRTGELFF
TRBV9	NA	TRBJ2-3	CASSVASRGWDTQYF
TRBV6-6	NA	TRBJ1-5	CASNSGGSNQPQHF
TRBV20-1	TRBD2	TRBJ2-1	CSWGAGVAEQFF
TRBV10-1	NA	TRBJ2-5	CASRGETQYF
TRBV20-1	TRBD1	TRBJ2-3	CSALGGFRTDTQYF
TRBV25-1	NA	TRBJ1-2	CASNPSGVLNYGYTF
TRBV12-3/TRBV12-4	TRBD1	TRBJ1-1	CASGPQQGANEAFF
TRBV20-1	NA	TRBJ2-7	CSARPLGAAYEQYF
TRBV14	TRBD1	TRBJ2-3	CASSQADRTLDTQYF
TRBV28	NA	TRBJ2-2	CASSLYAGELFF
TRBV28	NA	TRBJ2-1	CASSLRGARNEQFF
TRBV6-6	NA	TRBJ1-5	CASSATVNQPQHF
TRBV29-1	NA	TRBJ2-7	CSVGERYEQYF
TRBV20-1	TRBD2	TRBJ2-1	CSAAGPWVVAGQEGYEQFF
TRBV7-9	NA	TRBJ1-1	CASNHHFSRDRAFF
TRBV27	NA	TRBJ2-3	CASGAGSSTDTQYF
TRBV6-6	NA	TRBJ1-5	CASRGRPTSNQPQHF
TRBV10-3	TRBD1	TRBJ1-1	CAISGAGGNTEAFF
TRBV27	NA	TRBJ2-7	CASRGRSMRFSYEQYF
TRBV27	TRBD1	TRBJ1-1	CATSQGTAEAFF
TRBV4-1	NA	TRBJ2-6	CASSQDLGVSSRSTGANVLTF
TRBV28	NA	TRBJ2-5	CASSLLRRGETQYF
TRBV6-6	NA	TRBJ1-3	CASRGSSGNTIYF
TRBV28	TRBD2	TRBJ2-1	CASRLPGLADYNEQFF
TRBV5-6	NA	TRBJ2-3	CASSPGLSGSADTQYF